This T cell receptor beta chain appears in the sequencing data of a study of cytomegalovirus exposure and HLA in healthy donors (dated by TCRdb to about 2017). Concerning the study at large: In an earlier analysis of roughly 500 of the donors, 276 Gb of sequence data and 95 million to 130 million unique TCR beta sequences from some 170 million T cells were reported. Typing coverage differed by locus: A, B, C, DRB1 and DQB1 were typed in about 620-630 donors, DQA1 in approximately 520, DPA1 in some 600, and DPB1 in around 490. The genetic ancestry cluster associated with self-reported Caucasian donors included 65% to 90% of the approximately 410 genotyped donors. The study was designed to test whether signatures of past pathogen exposure could be identified by cataloging public T cell receptors. Rather than drawing on any new phenotypic data, the later analysis identified candidate immune exposures from TCR beta sequences and the way those sequences occurred across donors. A later genetic analysis took genome-wide SNP genotypes for about three fifths of the 666 donors and used that subset as a discovery cohort. In addition to the first cohort of hundreds of subjects, a separate validation cohort of 100 to 150 different subjects was used. A later analysis re-analyzed previously published TCR beta repertoires from 550 to 700 donors and added high-resolution HLA genotyping to study TCR occurrence patterns. Approximately 300 gigabases of sequencing data and around 85 million unique TCR sequences made up an early release that covered approximately 650 HLA-typed donors. HLA typing included class I and class II loci at four-digit resolution. Donor age, sex, ethnicity and CMV serostatus were collected together with the repertoire data. Every repertoire in the discovery cohort had been generated on one and the same sequencing platform. An earlier analysis of 587 of the donors used high-throughput TCR beta sequencing to judge whether each TCR beta V gene segment behaved as functional or pseudogenic. A few DR-DQ haplotypes were treated as single units for association and clustering because of strong linkage in the cohort. To predict cytomegalovirus infection status, the study brought together high-throughput TCR immunosequencing, statistical association of individual TCRs with disease status, and machine learning. Across around 400 genotyped donors of the cohort, an average of roughly 200,000 unique TCR beta nucleotide sequences per donor were sequenced, and roughly 20% of those sequences were non-productive. The T cell repertoires of 666 subjects were profiled by immunosequencing and related to cytomegalovirus serostatus.

The germline V gene supplies CDR1 SGDLS and CDR2 YYNGEE. Unmatched junction bases come to 8, with V trimmed by 4 bases and J by 3 bases. Its CDR3 holds 15 amino acids, cysteine through phenylalanine. Only CDR3 DNA is held: 45 bases, read in frame from base 1. Library prep was done by the immunoSEQ multiplex PCR assay. A mixture of 60 forward primers for TCR Vbeta segments and 13 reverse primers for TCR Jbeta segments was used in the multiplex PCR. Amplification of the CDR3 region of rearranged TCR beta genes was performed with a multiplex PCR assay on genomic DNA. Amplified TCR beta libraries were sequenced as 87-base-pair reads on the Illumina HiSeq System. The source study handled its data this way. Across the roughly 640 repertoires, a later analysis counted roughly 84 million unique TCR beta chains, roughly 11 million of which were shared by at least two donors. A nearest-neighbor algorithm error-corrected the raw reads and collapsed the reads into unique sequences, merging closely related sequences to remove PCR and sequencing errors. CDR3 sequences were aligned to IMGT reference sequences to assign V, D and J gene segments. For a sequence to be retained, a match of at least six nucleotides was required to both a V gene segment and a J gene segment. A rearrangement was called productive if the CDR3 had no stop codons and remained in frame with V and J, and every other rearrangement was called non-productive. Following IMGT convention, CDR3 was defined as the stretch from the second conserved V-encoded cysteine to the conserved J-encoded phenylalanine. Sequences without an unambiguous match to a single V gene segment were excluded from the earlier analysis of approximately 560 of the donors. In an earlier analysis of 587 of the donors, a V segment was called functional when productive rearrangements were above 56.7%, and segregating when the standard deviation between donors exceeded 5%. A statistical classification framework was built for diagnosing cytomegalovirus status from the catalog of TCR beta chain sequences. A later analysis assigned V and J genes by comparing TCR nucleotide sequences with IMGT/GENE-DB human TR gene sequences. In a later analysis, CDR3 sequences and most-parsimonious VDJ recombination scenarios were assigned using the TCRdist pipeline. In a later analysis, each TCR beta chain was defined by its CDR3 amino acid sequence together with its V-gene family, and reads without a unique V-gene family were excluded. In a later analysis, several hundred highly shared, low-generation-probability nucleotide sequences were removed to address suspected cross-contamination and a sequencing artifact. For each public chain, a later analysis derived a clonal expansion index from normalized ranks of inferred template counts within each repertoire. A later analysis computed generation probabilities with a VDJ recombination model fitted to out-of-frame rearrangements, and checked the results against IGoR. In a later analysis, hypergeometric tests were used to score TCR-TCR, TCR-HLA and TCR-CMV co-occurrence, with a repertoire-size bias correction applied to TCR pairs. False discovery rates were estimated in a later analysis by permuting HLA or CMV assignments 20 times. In a later analysis, co-occurring TCRs were grouped with DBSCAN, and TCRdist sequence similarity was added when clustering was performed within HLA-allele-positive subsets. Repertoires with fewer than 30,000 or more than 120,000 public chains, plus five repertoires with anomalous nucleotide sharing, were excluded from co-occurrence clustering. This immuneACCESS table, as held by TCRdb, lists in-frame sequences with V and J called but not all clones. Of the missing ones, under half trace to an unresolved V gene in checked studies; the others have no known cause. That table gives V, J and clone size, and the DNA gave D and trimming. The sample data list 120,000 to 150,000 clones, and approximately 78% of these were observed just once. Approximately 4% of the sample is held by the ten biggest clonotypes.

The cohort was made up of 500 to 800 healthy bone marrow donors. Cohort members were all nominally healthy when sampled, although unrecorded immune exposures were likely present. The donor was CMV seropositive and belonged to the group of a few hundred seropositive cohort members. Every donor gave a peripheral blood sample, and the peripheral blood mononuclear cells from that sample were used for TCR beta sequencing. The Qiagen DNeasy Blood Extraction Kit was used to extract genomic DNA from the blood cell samples. Notes on this clone: The specificity of this receptor is unknown. No base quality information exists; no much larger clone differs at one position.

What the authors observed across the whole study: CMV serostatus was the only immune exposure information available for the cohort. In the study, around 150 TCR beta chains were listed as associated with cytomegalovirus. While some public TCRs were present in many individuals, most TCR sequences turned up only very rarely across donors. Roughly uniform sequencing depth across donors was assumed in presence/absence analyses, although this assumption may not hold. Because counts were too low, approximately 18 rarely observed V segments, including chromosome 9 orphons, were excluded from the earlier analysis of around 590 of the donors. Compared with equally common non-associated chains, HLA-associated TCR beta chains in a later analysis were more clonally expanded and had lower generation probabilities. In vitro tests confirmed that a few of the cytomegalovirus-associated TCR beta chains recognize cytomegalovirus antigens. According to a later analysis, TCR association rates differed among HLA loci, with DRB1 alleles showing the most associated TCRs and HLA-C alleles showing the fewest. An association between a missense DCLRE1C variant and V-gene and J-gene trimming of TCR beta chains was found in a later genetic analysis and replicated in an independent cohort. Because the 87-base-pair reads could not distinguish some IMGT-functional V segments, including TRBV6-2 and TRBV6-3, those segments were excluded. The sequencing pipeline was judged likely to have produced a cluster of highly shared sequence variants as a technical artifact. Linkage disequilibrium might explain the correlated functional status among segregating V segments, but an unknown experimental factor could not be ruled out. In a later analysis, 15,000 to 20,000 TCR beta sequences were associated with specific HLA alleles at a false discovery rate of 0.05. Strong co-occurrence of HLA alleles, especially DR and DQ, made assigning TCR associations to individual alleles difficult. HLA typing was unavailable for some donors at each locus, so association tests used only the typed subset. According to a later analysis, most CMV-associated TCR beta chains appeared to be HLA-restricted, and the HLA associations seemed to be driven largely by CMV exposure. Compared with the 666-donor mean, donors in an Asian-associated ancestry cluster had fewer N-insertions in productive TCRs, according to a later genetic analysis. In an earlier analysis of around 600 of the donors, most TCR beta V segments appeared in productive rearrangements about 90% or about 30% of the time, broadly matching IMGT annotations. The classifier was reported to diagnose cytomegalovirus status with high specificity and sensitivity in both the original cohort and the validation cohort. Only TCR beta chains were sequenced in this cohort, and the absence of alpha or paired-chain data limited detectable features. A later analysis reported that several top co-occurrence clusters appeared linked to parvovirus B19, influenza, CMV and Epstein-Barr virus. A further reported finding was that TCR beta sequences accurately predicted the HLA-A and HLA-B alleles for most subjects in the first cohort. The authors suggested that the approach could potentially be extended to other disease states and immunological phenotypes.

The source of this sequence is a woman between 35 and 50 years old in good health and CMV-seropositive. The sample comprised PBMCs. The rearrangement joined TRBV9 to TRBJ1-2; 8 bases in between match TRBD1. In nucleotide form, the sequence is TGTGCCAGCAGCCAATGGGGACAGGACTACTATGGCTACACCTTC. It is translated as CASSQWGQDYYGYTF.